The 21 T cell receptor beta chains given below trace back to one sample, sequenced in a study of shared clonotypes between healthy human individuals. Naive CD8 cells, CD45RO-negative and positively selected for CCR7, excluded terminally differentiated effector memory CD45RA+ cells. Measured with immunoSEQ multiplex PCR; TCRdb has only the in-frame clones, and not every one. The sample carries roughly 590,000 clones, around 95% recorded once. The material sequenced was naive CD8+ T cells sorted from blood. All receptors come from a woman aged 25 to 39 in good health.

The chain recombines TRBV7-8 with TRBJ2-2, with a possible D match to TRBD2 (6 bases). Germline values: CDR1 SGHVS, CDR2 FQNEAQ. Trimming removed 3 bases from V and 4 bases from J, with 12 bases in between. The CDR3 spans 15 residues. Written as DNA, the CDR3 is TGTGCCAGCAGCTTGAGGGAGGCTACCACCGGGGAGCTGTTTTTT. Its protein product is CASSLREATTGELFF.

The chain is built from TRBV27 and TRBJ2-1, with D maybe TRBD2 (6 bases). The CDR3 runs 14 residues. The germline CDR1 and CDR2 sequences are MNHEY and SMNVEV (reference sequence). V was cut by 5 bases and J by 7 bases, with 15 bases left in between. The CDR3 region has the DNA TGTGCCAGCAGTCCCCCGGAGGGTAGGAATGAGCAGTTCTTC. Translated, it gives CASSPPEGRNEQFF.

This sequence joins TRBV6-1 and TRBJ2-7; TRBD1 matches 7 bases. Germline lookup yields CDR1 MNHNS and CDR2 SASEGT. The V segment lost 3 bases and the J segment 3 bases; nucleotides outside the gene matches: 14. CDR3 size: 17 residues. CDR3 bases: TGTGCCAGCAGTGAGGGCAGGGGGACCCCCGGAGTCTACGAGCAGTACTTC. This codes for CASSEGRGTPGVYEQYF.

This chain connects TRBV19 to TRBJ1-1, with D perhaps TRBD1 (5 bases). Trimming stripped 1 base from V and 6 bases from J, with 9 bases between. Germline lookup yields CDR1 LNHDA and CDR2 SQIVND (reference sequence). This CDR3 spans 13 amino acids. The CDR3, as DNA: TGTGCCAGTAGTATAGGGGGGAGGGCTGAAGCTTTCTTT. Translation gives CASSIGGRAEAFF.

The chain couples TRBV30 to TRBJ1-5; tentative D call: TRBD1 (5 bases). V was cut by 1 base and J by 5 bases, with 18 bases left in between. Germline lookup yields CDR1 GTSNPN and CDR2 SVGIG (reference sequence). There are 16 residues in the CDR3. In nucleotides, the CDR3 is TGTGCCTGGAGTGCAAACCACGGGCCGGGGGATCAGCCCCAGCATTTT. This encodes CAWSANHGPGDQPQHF.

The chain joins TRBV27 to TRBJ2-1, with 11 bases identical to TRBD2. There are 15 residues in the CDR3. From germline, CDR1 is MNHEY and CDR2 SMNVEV (reference sequence). V was clipped by 5 bases and J by 6 bases; unmatched bases: 6. CDR3 region: CASSPGLAGGNEQFF. CDR3 in DNA: TGTGCCAGCAGTCCCGGGCTAGCGGGAGGCAATGAGCAGTTCTTC.

In its sample, this clone was seen once. The J gene is TRBJ2-7, the V gene TRBV7-2; D is unclear. CDR3 size: 12 residues. Germline V gives CDR1 SGHTA, CDR2 FQGNSA. Deletions cut 4 bases from V and 3 bases from J, with 7 bases between. As DNA, the CDR3 is TGTGCCAGCAGCTCCGGACGCTACGAGCAGTACTTC. This encodes CASSSGRYEQYF.

This clone was observed once. This chain links TRBV29-1 with TRBJ1-1, with D perhaps matching TRBD1 (5 bases). Trimming pared 1 base from V and 7 bases from J, leaving 16 bases between. There are 14 residues in the CDR3. Per the germline V gene, CDR1 is SQVTM and CDR2 is ANQGSEA. In DNA, the CDR3 is TGCAGCGTTGAAGGGGCCGGACCGGGGGGTGAAGCTTTCTTT. Encoded protein: CSVEGAGPGGEAFF.

About this clone: At the DNA level, this CDR3 is encoded by other sequences in the same sample as well. This sequence joins TRBV27 and TRBJ2-7, with no clear D. The CDR3 runs to 14 residues. CDR1 and CDR2 (germline): MNHEY, SMNVEV (reference sequence). The V gene lost 3 bases and the J gene lost 2 bases, with 11 bases spanning the gap. The CDR3 sequence is CASSFSGPTYEQYF. The CDR3 bases are TGTGCCAGCAGTTTCTCCGGGCCTACCTACGAGCAGTACTTC.

This clone was counted a single time. V and J are TRBV6-1 and TRBJ2-3; 11 nucleotides align to TRBD2. The germline CDR1 and CDR2 sequences are MNHNS and SASEGT. The trim removed 1 base at V and 5 bases at J, leaving 5 bases unmatched. The CDR3 has 16 amino acids. CDR3 protein: CASSEGLAGLRDTQYF. Here the CDR3 DNA reads TGTGCCAGCAGTGAAGGACTAGCGGGACTGAGAGATACGCAGTATTTT.

The chain couples TRBV19 to TRBJ1-5; the D gene is possibly TRBD1 (5 bases). V was trimmed by 5 bases and J by 0 bases, leaving 11 bases between them. This CDR3 is 15 amino acids long. Germline V CDR1 and CDR2: LNHDA, SQIVND (reference sequence). CDR3 residues: CASSGGHLSNQPQHF. CDR3 coding DNA: TGTGCCAGTAGTGGCGGACACCTTAGCAATCAGCCCCAGCATTTT.

CDR3 protein: CASSEWPYNEQFF. The CDR3 nucleotides are TGTGCCAGCAGTGAATGGCCCTACAATGAGCAGTTCTTC. V is TRBV2 and J is TRBJ2-1; D unresolved. The V gene lost 2 bases and the J gene lost 2 bases, with 4 bases spanning the gap. This CDR3 spans 13 amino acids. The V gene's germline CDR1 is SNHLY and CDR2 FYNNEI.

The chain carries TRBV9 and TRBJ1-2; no firm D call. Germline values: CDR1 SGDLS, CDR2 YYNGEE. Trimming stripped 3 bases from V and 8 bases from J, with 14 bases between. This CDR3 has 13 residues. CDR3 in DNA: TGTGCCAGCAGCGGGATACCCGGGGAGGGCTACACCTTC. Its translation is CASSGIPGEGYTF.

The count of this clone is one. The V call is TRBV27, the J call TRBJ2-5; D could derive from TRBD1 or TRBD2 (6 bases each). The J call may not be correct, given that the DNA end is closer to TRBJ2-7. This CDR3 spans 15 amino acids. Germline V gene lookup returns CDR1 MNHEY and CDR2 SMNVEV (reference sequence). The CDR3 coding sequence is TGTGCCAGCAGTTTATCTGGGCAGGGGACTTACGAGCAGTACTTC. Translated: CASSLSGQGTYEQYF.

The chain combines TRBV4-2 with TRBJ1-3, with unresolved D. CDR1 LGHNA and CDR2 YNFKEQ come from the germline V gene. CDR3 size: 15 residues. The V gene lost 4 bases and the J gene lost 4 bases, with 14 bases spanning the gap. The CDR3 coding sequence is TGTGCCAGCAGCCCGCCCTTGGGGTCGGGAAACACCATATATTTT. Protein: CASSPPLGSGNTIYF.

This chain joins TRBV12-2 and TRBJ1-2. TRBV12-2 is recorded as a pseudogene. CDR3 length: 16 residues. In nucleotides, the CDR3 is TGTGCAAGTCGCCCCGGCCGGGGGGCTATCAACTATGGCTACACCTTC. Translation gives CASRPGRGAINYGYTF.

In the case of this clone: Distinct nucleotide sequences in the sample also encode this CDR3. This chain uses TRBV27 with TRBJ2-7; unclear D gene. CDR1 is MNHEY, CDR2 SMNVEV, per germline (reference sequence). The V end was cut by 3 bases, the J end by 0 bases, with 9 bases between. This CDR3 contains 14 residues. The CDR3 sequence: CASSFGRSSYEQYF. The DNA of the CDR3 is TGTGCCAGCAGTTTCGGGCGGAGCTCCTACGAGCAGTACTTC.

This chain connects TRBV29-1 to TRBJ2-1; TRBD1 or TRBD2 may be the D gene (5 bases each). CDR3 length equals 15 residues. V dropped 4 bases and J dropped 7 bases, with 20 bases sitting between them. Germline V gives CDR1 SQVTM, CDR2 ANQGSEA. In DNA, the CDR3 is TGCAGCGTTGGATCTCCCCGTGAGGGGCAGAATGAGCAGTTCTTC. Protein sequence: CSVGSPREGQNEQFF.

The chain couples TRBV28 to TRBJ2-5; D is ambiguous. Trimming stripped 6 bases from V and 1 base from J, with 12 bases between. CDR3 length equals 14 residues. Germline values: CDR1 MDHEN, CDR2 SYDVKM. The CDR3 reads CASSQHQFQETQYF. CDR3 nucleotide sequence: TGTGCCAGCAGCCAACACCAATTCCAAGAGACCCAGTACTTC.

V gene TRBV28 combines with J gene TRBJ1-2; D might be TRBD1 (6 bases). V lost 3 bases and J lost 3, with 23 bases in between. The CDR3 loop spans 18 amino acids. The germline V gene encodes CDR1 MDHEN and CDR2 SYDVKM. The DNA for the CDR3 is TGTGCCAGCAGTTTTTCCCCGTTCACAGGGTCGGACGACTATGGCTACACCTTC. This sequence encodes CASSFSPFTGSDDYGYTF.

The chain employs TRBV28 and TRBJ2-7, with 7 bases that match TRBD1. The V gene end was trimmed by 6 bases and the J gene end by 0 bases; junction bases not matched to a gene: 14. The CDR3 is 17 amino acids. Germline V gives CDR1 MDHEN, CDR2 SYDVKM. The CDR3 nucleotides are TGTGCCAGCAGCGACCCCACCGGGACAGTTTTCTCCTACGAGCAGTACTTC. Its translation is CASSDPTGTVFSYEQYF.